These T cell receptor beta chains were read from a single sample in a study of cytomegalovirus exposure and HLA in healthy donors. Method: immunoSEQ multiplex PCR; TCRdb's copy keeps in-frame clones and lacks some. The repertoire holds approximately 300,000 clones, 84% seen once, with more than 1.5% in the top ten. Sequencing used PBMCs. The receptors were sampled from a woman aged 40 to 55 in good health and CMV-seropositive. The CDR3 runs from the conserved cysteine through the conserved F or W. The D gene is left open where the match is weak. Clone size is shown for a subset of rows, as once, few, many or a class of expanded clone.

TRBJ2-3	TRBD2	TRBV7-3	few	TGTGCCAGCAGCTTGTCGGTGGGCGGGAGGACAGATACGCAGTATTTT	CASSLSVGGRTDTQYF
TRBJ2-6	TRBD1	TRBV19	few	TGTGCCAGTAGTACGAAACCGGGACAGGGGGCCTCTGGGGCCAACGTCCTGACTTTC	CASSTKPGQGASGANVLTF
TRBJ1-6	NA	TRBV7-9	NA	TGTGCCAGCAGCTCAGGTGTAAGCTCCTATAATTCACCCCTCCACTTT	CASSSGVSSYNSPLHF
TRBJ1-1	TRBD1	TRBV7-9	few	TGTGCCAGCAGTGACAGGGTAGTGAACACTGAAGCTTTCTTT	CASSDRVVNTEAFF
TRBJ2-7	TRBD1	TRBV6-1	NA	TGTGCCAGCAGGATGGGACAGGCCTACGAGCAGTACTTC	CASRMGQAYEQYF
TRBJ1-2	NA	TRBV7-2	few	TGTGCCAGCAGCACACAACAGGATAACTATGGCTACACCTTC	CASSTQQDNYGYTF
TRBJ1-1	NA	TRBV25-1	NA	TGTGCCAGTAGTGCCTGGGGGGGCGGGAACACTGAAGCTTTCTTT	CASSAWGGGNTEAFF
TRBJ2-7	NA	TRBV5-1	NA	TGCGCCAGCAGCTTCCCTTTTACAGGTTCCGAGCAGTACTTC	CASSFPFTGSEQYF
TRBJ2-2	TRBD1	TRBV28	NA	TGTGCCAGCAGTTTCCGGACAGGGGGCTCCACCGGGGAGCTGTTTTTT	CASSFRTGGSTGELFF
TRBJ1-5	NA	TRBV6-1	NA	TGTGCCAGCAGCCCCGTCAGGGGACGACAGCCCCAGCATTTT	CASSPVRGRQPQHF
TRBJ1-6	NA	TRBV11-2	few	TGTGCCAGCAGCTTAGGGCAGGGGAACACCTATAATTCACCCCTCCACTTT	CASSLGQGNTYNSPLHF
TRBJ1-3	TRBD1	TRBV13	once	TGTGCCAGCAGCACCGGACAGGGTGTTAGAAACACCATATATTTT	CASSTGQGVRNTIYF
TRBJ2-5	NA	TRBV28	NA	TGTGCCAGCAAGCAGCAGGGTAGAGAGACCCAGTACTTC	CASKQQGRETQYF
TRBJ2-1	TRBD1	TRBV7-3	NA	TGTGCCAGCAGCGACGGGACAGGGTGGAATGAGCAGTTCTTC	CASSDGTGWNEQFF
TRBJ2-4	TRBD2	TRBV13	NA	TGTGCCAGCAGCATAACTAGCGGGGTTAGAAACATTCAGTACTTC	CASSITSGVRNIQYF
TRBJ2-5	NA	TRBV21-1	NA	TGTGCCAGCAGCAAGAAACGCGGAACAGCGGGTCGGACTAGGCGAGAGACCCAGTACTTC	CASSKKRGTAGRTRRETQYF
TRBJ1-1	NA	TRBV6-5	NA	TGTGCCACCCATCACAGGGCCGCCAGGAACACTGAAGCTTTCTTT	CATHHRAARNTEAFF
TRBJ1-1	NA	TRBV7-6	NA	TGTGCCAGCAGCCCGACACCAATGAACACTGAAGCTTTCTTT	CASSPTPMNTEAFF
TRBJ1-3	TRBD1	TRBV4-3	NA	TGCGCCAGCAGCAAGGACAGGGAGGGATACACCATATATTTT	CASSKDREGYTIYF
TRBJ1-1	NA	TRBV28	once	TGTGCCAGCAGTTTAGTAAGGCGGAACCCGAACACTGAAGCTTTCTTT	CASSLVRRNPNTEAFF
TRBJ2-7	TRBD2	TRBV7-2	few	TGTGCCAGCAGCTTAGGTACAGCGGGAGGCCCCTACGAGCAGTACTTC	CASSLGTAGGPYEQYF
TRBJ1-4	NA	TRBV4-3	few	TGCGCCAGCAGCCAAGACCCCCAGGTTGGTGAGGAAAAACTGTTTTTT	CASSQDPQVGEEKLFF
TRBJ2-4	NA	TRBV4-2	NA	TGTGCCAGCAGCCAAGGGGCCAGAGTCTTGGACATTCAGTACTTC	CASSQGARVLDIQYF
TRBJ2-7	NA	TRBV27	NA	TGTGCCAGCAGAGCACTCGGGGTCCCGTCCGAGCAGTACTTC	CASRALGVPSEQYF
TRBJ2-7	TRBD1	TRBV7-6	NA	TGTGCCAGCAGCTTAGGGAGACAGGGCTACGAGCAGTACTTC	CASSLGRQGYEQYF
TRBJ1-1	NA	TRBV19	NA	TGTGCCAGTAGTATATCCGAGGCCTCTGAAGCTTTCTTT	CASSISEASEAFF
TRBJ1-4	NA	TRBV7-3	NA	TGTGCCAGCAGCAAACAGGGAACTAATGAAAAACTGTTTTTT	CASSKQGTNEKLFF
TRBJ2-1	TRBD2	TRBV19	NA	TGTGCCAGTAGTATAAGACTAGCGGGGAAGCAGTTCTTC	CASSIRLAGKQFF
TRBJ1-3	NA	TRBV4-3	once	TGCGCCAGCAGCCCCGGCGCCCAGGCGAGCTCTGGAAACACCATATATTTT	CASSPGAQASSGNTIYF
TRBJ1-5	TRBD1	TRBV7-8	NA	TGTGCCAGCAGCTTAGCGGGACAGGGAGATCAGCCCCAGCATTTT	CASSLAGQGDQPQHF
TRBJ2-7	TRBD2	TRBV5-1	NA	TGCGCCAGCAGCTTACCAGCGGGAGACGCCTACGAGCAGTACTTC	CASSLPAGDAYEQYF
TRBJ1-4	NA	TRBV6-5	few	TGTGCCAGCAGTTACCGGGGAACTAATGAAAAACTGTTTTTT	CASSYRGTNEKLFF
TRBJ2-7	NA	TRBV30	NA	TGTGCCTGTTCGGCTTCTAGACTGAGCATCGAGCAGTACTTC	CACSASRLSIEQYF
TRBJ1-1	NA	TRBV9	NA	TGTGCCAGCAAACCCCAGGGGTGGAGTGAAGCTTTCTTT	CASKPQGWSEAFF
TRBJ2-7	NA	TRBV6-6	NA	TGTGCCAGCAGTTACTCGGGGGGAAGAAACTACGAGCAGTACTTC	CASSYSGGRNYEQYF
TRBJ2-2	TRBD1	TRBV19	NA	TGTGCCAGTAAAGTGACAGGGGCTAACACCGGGGAGCTGTTTTTT	CASKVTGANTGELFF
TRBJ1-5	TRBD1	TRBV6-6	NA	TGTGCCAGCAGTTACGTAGACAGGGCTAATCAGCCCCAGCATTTT	CASSYVDRANQPQHF
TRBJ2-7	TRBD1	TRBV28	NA	TGTGCCAGCAGGGAGACAGGGGGAGCTACCTACGAGCAGTACTTC	CASRETGGATYEQYF
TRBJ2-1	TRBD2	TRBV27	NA	TGTGCCAGCAGTTTGACTAGCGGGAGGAATAATGAGCAGTTCTTC	CASSLTSGRNNEQFF
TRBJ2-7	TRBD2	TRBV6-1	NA	TGTGCCAGCAGGGAGGGACTAGCGGGAACCTACGAGCAGTACTTC	CASREGLAGTYEQYF
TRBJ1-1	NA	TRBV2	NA	TGTGCCAGCACCCTCAGGGGACCGAACACTGAAGCTTTCTTT	CASTLRGPNTEAFF
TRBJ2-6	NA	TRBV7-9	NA	TGTGCCAGCAGCCCTAGCTTAGGGAGCGGGGCCAACGTCCTGACTTTC	CASSPSLGSGANVLTF
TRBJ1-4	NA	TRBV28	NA	TGTGCCAGCCTTTGGATTGGGGGCAATAATGAAAAACTGTTTTTT	CASLWIGGNNEKLFF
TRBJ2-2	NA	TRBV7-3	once	TGTGCCAGCAGCTCAACCCTAGCATCCGGGGAGCTGTTTTTT	CASSSTLASGELFF
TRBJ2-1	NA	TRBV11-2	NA	TGTGCCAGCAGCTTAGACCTCAAAGCGGGCAATGAGCAGTTCTTC	CASSLDLKAGNEQFF
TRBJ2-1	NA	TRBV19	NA	TGTGCCAGTAGTACGGACATGATCTACAATGAGCAGTTCTTC	CASSTDMIYNEQFF
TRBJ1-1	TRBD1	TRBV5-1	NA	TGCGCCAGCAGCCCAGGACAGGGGATGGTGAACACTGAAGCTTTCTTT	CASSPGQGMVNTEAFF
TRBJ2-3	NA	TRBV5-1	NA	TGCGCCAGCAGCTTGGGTGGAGGGAGGACAGATACGCAGTATTTT	CASSLGGGRTDTQYF
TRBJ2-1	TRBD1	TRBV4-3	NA	TGCGCCAGCAGCCGGACAGGGGACTACAATGAGCAGTTCTTC	CASSRTGDYNEQFF